The entry that follows covers one TCR beta chain sequence. This clone is judged medium-sized (0.01 to 0.1%). The antigen it recognizes is unknown. No base quality values were provided; no much bigger clone lies one nucleotide off. The germline V gene provides CDR1 SGHDT and CDR2 YYEEEE. Taken from cysteine to phenylalanine, the CDR3 has 14 residues. Only the CDR3 part of the read is kept: 42 bases, read in frame from the first base. V drops 0 bases and J drops 1 base, leaving 7 bases in between. This entry comes from a study of cytomegalovirus exposure and HLA in healthy donors (TCRdb year 2017). The study in broad terms: According to an earlier analysis of 587 of the donors, some 180 million T cells yielded 117 million unique TCR beta sequences and approximately 280 Gb of sequence data. The T cell repertoires of 666 subjects were profiled by immunosequencing and related to cytomegalovirus serostatus. Alongside the repertoire data, information on donor age, sex, ethnicity and CMV serostatus was compiled. To predict cytomegalovirus infection status, the study combined high-throughput TCR immunosequencing, statistical association of individual TCRs with disease status, and machine learning. All discovery cohort repertoires had been generated on a single sequencing platform. Along with the roughly 700-subject first cohort, a separate validation cohort of some 130 different subjects was used. The number of donors typed differed by locus, with 629-630 for A, B, C, DRB1 and DQB1, roughly 520 for DQA1, some 570 for DPA1, and some 450 for DPB1. Of the roughly 400 genotyped donors, 65% to 90% fell in the genetic ancestry cluster associated with self-reported Caucasian donors. A later genetic analysis used genome-wide SNP genotypes for about three fifths of the 666 donors, treating that subset as a discovery cohort. An early release covering 550 to 700 HLA-typed donors comprised about 290 gigabases of sequencing data and around 86 million unique TCR sequences. HLA typing covered class I and class II loci at four-digit resolution. On average, roughly 250,000 unique TCR beta nucleotide sequences were sequenced per donor among 398 genotyped donors of the cohort, with roughly 20% of those sequences being non-productive. To decide whether each TCR beta V gene segment behaved as functional or pseudogenic, an earlier analysis of some 580 of the donors relied on high-throughput TCR beta sequencing. Rather than using new phenotypic data, the later analysis identified candidate immune exposures from TCR beta sequences and from how often those sequences occurred across donors. The study was designed to test whether signatures of past pathogen exposure could be identified by cataloging public T cell receptors. A later analysis re-analyzed previously published TCR beta repertoires from 650 to 800 donors and added high-resolution HLA genotyping to study TCR occurrence patterns. A few DR-DQ haplotypes were treated as single units for association and clustering because of strong linkage in the cohort.

In total, fewer than 750 healthy bone marrow donors made up the cohort. At the time of sampling, all cohort members were nominally healthy, though unrecorded immune exposures were likely present. The donor was CMV seronegative and belonged to the group of approximately 320 seronegative cohort members. A peripheral blood sample was provided by each donor, and peripheral blood mononuclear cells were used for TCR beta sequencing. The Qiagen DNeasy Blood Extraction Kit was used to extract genomic DNA from the blood cell samples. Receptor amplification or capture employed the immunoSEQ multiplex PCR assay. For the multiplex PCR, a mixture combining 60 forward primers for TCR Vbeta segments and 13 reverse primers for TCR Jbeta segments was used. Amplification of the CDR3 region of rearranged TCR beta genes was performed with a multiplex PCR assay on genomic DNA. The amplified TCR beta libraries were sequenced on the Illumina HiSeq System as 87-base-pair reads. The original methods were these. A later analysis tallied some 79 million unique TCR beta chains across the 550 to 850 repertoires, and approximately 9.9 million of those chains were shared by two or more donors. Raw reads were error-corrected and collapsed into unique sequences by a nearest-neighbor algorithm in which closely related sequences were merged to remove PCR and sequencing errors. CDR3 sequences were aligned to IMGT reference sequences to assign V, D and J gene segments. For a sequence to be retained, at least a six-nucleotide match to both a V gene segment and a J gene segment was required. Rearrangements were called productive when the CDR3 lacked stop codons and stayed in frame with V and J; all others were non-productive. Following IMGT convention, CDR3 was defined as the stretch from the second conserved V-encoded cysteine up to the conserved J-encoded phenylalanine. Sequences without an unambiguous match to a single V gene segment were excluded from the earlier analysis of 500 to 700 of the donors. In an earlier analysis of some 590 of the donors, a V segment was called functional when productive rearrangements were above 56.7%, and segregating when the standard deviation between donors exceeded 5%. A statistical classification framework was built to diagnose cytomegalovirus status from the catalog of TCR beta chain sequences. A later analysis assigned V and J genes by comparing TCR nucleotide sequences with IMGT/GENE-DB human TR gene sequences. The TCRdist pipeline was used in a later analysis to assign CDR3 sequences and most-parsimonious VDJ recombination scenarios. A later analysis defined each TCR beta chain by its CDR3 amino acid sequence plus V-gene family, and excluded reads lacking a unique V-gene family. In a later analysis, several hundred highly shared, low-generation-probability nucleotide sequences were removed to address suspected cross-contamination and a sequencing artifact. For each public chain, a later analysis derived a clonal expansion index from normalized ranks of inferred template counts within each repertoire. Generation probabilities in a later analysis came from a VDJ recombination model fitted to out-of-frame rearrangements, and those results were checked against IGoR. A later analysis scored TCR-TCR, TCR-HLA and TCR-CMV co-occurrence with hypergeometric tests, applying a repertoire-size bias correction to TCR pairs. False discovery rates were estimated in a later analysis by permuting HLA or CMV assignments 20 times. In a later analysis, co-occurring TCRs were grouped with DBSCAN, and TCRdist sequence similarity was added when clustering was performed within HLA-allele-positive subsets. Co-occurrence clustering excluded repertoires with fewer than 30,000 or more than 120,000 public chains, plus five with anomalous nucleotide sharing. TCRdb mirrors the immuneACCESS table, restricted to in-frame sequences. Some clones are absent from its copies; in checked studies, under half trace to an unresolved V gene, and the reason for the others is unknown. V, J and clone size are those of that table, while D and trimming were read from the DNA. The sample table records hundreds of thousands of clones; roughly 80% of these occur just once. The leading ten clones occupy approximately 2.9% of the sample.

Points the paper makes about the study in general: Some IMGT-functional V segments, including TRBV6-2 and TRBV6-3, could not be told apart with the 87-base-pair reads, so those segments were excluded. A later analysis reported that several top co-occurrence clusters appeared linked to parvovirus B19, influenza, CMV and Epstein-Barr virus. Strong co-occurrence of HLA alleles, especially DR and DQ, made assigning TCR associations to individual alleles difficult. In a later analysis, the rate of TCR association differed among HLA loci, with DRB1 alleles having the most associated TCRs and HLA-C alleles having the fewest. Because HLA typing was missing for some donors at each locus, association tests included only the typed subset. Because counts were too low, about 18 rarely observed V segments, including chromosome 9 orphons, were excluded from the earlier analysis of 587 of the donors. Most CMV-associated TCR beta chains appeared to be HLA-restricted in a later analysis, and the HLA associations seemed to be driven largely by CMV exposure. Compared with the approximately 670-donor mean, donors in an Asian-associated ancestry cluster had fewer N-insertions in productive TCRs, according to a later genetic analysis. A few of the identified cytomegalovirus-associated TCR beta chains were confirmed in vitro to be specific for cytomegalovirus antigens. In this cohort, only TCR beta chains were sequenced, and detectable features were limited by the absence of alpha or paired-chain data. Sequencing depth was assumed to be roughly uniform across donors in the presence/absence analyses, though that assumption may not hold. A group of highly shared sequence variants was considered likely to be a technical artifact of the sequencing pipeline. Correlated functional status among segregating V segments might reflect linkage disequilibrium, but an unknown experimental factor could not be ruled out. A further reported finding was that TCR beta sequences accurately predicted the HLA-A and HLA-B alleles for most subjects in the first cohort. A later analysis associated about 17,000 TCR beta sequences with specific HLA alleles at a false discovery rate of 0.05. Compared with equally common non-associated chains, HLA-associated TCR beta chains in a later analysis were more clonally expanded and had lower generation probabilities. CMV serostatus was the only immune exposure information available for the cohort. The study listed 150 to 200 TCR beta chains as associated with cytomegalovirus. While some public TCRs were present in many individuals, most TCR sequences turned up only very rarely across donors. An association between a missense DCLRE1C variant and V-gene and J-gene trimming of TCR beta chains was found in a later genetic analysis and replicated in an independent cohort. It was suggested by the authors that the approach could potentially be generalized to other disease states and immunological phenotypes. The classifier was reported to diagnose cytomegalovirus status with high specificity and sensitivity in both the original cohort and the validation cohort. In an earlier analysis of some 500 of the donors, most TCR beta V segments appeared in productive rearrangements about 87% or about 30% of the time, broadly matching IMGT annotations.

The sample comprised PBMCs. The origin of this receptor is a man aged 25 to 40 in good health and CMV-seronegative. Rearrangement joined TRBV5-6 to TRBJ1-1; TRBD1 is a weak D gene call, 5 bases matching. The nucleotide sequence reads as follows: TGTGCCAGCAGCTTGGTTGGACAGAACACTGAAGCTTTCTTT. This encodes CASSLVGQNTEAFF.